This T cell receptor beta chain comes out of a study of OX40 agonist ivuxolimab in advanced cancers. Background on the study: The patients received ivuxolimab by intravenous route every 2 weeks at 0.01 to 10 mg/kg. Patients with hepatocellular carcinoma, melanoma, renal cell or head and neck cancer made up the dose-escalation patients. A mean age of around 63 years, range about 20 to 90, was recorded, and roughly 83% were male. Study results and limitations: Specificity for antigen went undetermined in the expanded peripheral T cells.

The protocol was immunoSEQ multiplex PCR, while the TCRdb copy is restricted to in-frame clones and leaves out a portion. In the table there are about 48,000 clones, around nine tenths of which are singletons. The CDR3 covers 15 residues. Germline V gene data show CDR1 as LNHNV and CDR2 as YYDKDF (reference sequence). Trimming stripped 1 base from V and 3 bases from J, with 13 bases between. This clone appeared once. Its antigen remains unidentified. Material: CD4+ or CD8+ T cells sorted from blood, obtained in a trial of the OX40 agonist ivuxolimab. This chain uses TRBV15 with TRBJ2-7, with D unclear. This clonotype originated in an adult with an advanced solid tumor such as melanoma, head and neck, liver or kidney cancer. CDR3 sequence reads: CATSRVEGFFYEQYF. The CDR3, as DNA: TGTGCCACCAGCAGAGTGGAAGGGTTTTTCTACGAGCAGTACTTC.